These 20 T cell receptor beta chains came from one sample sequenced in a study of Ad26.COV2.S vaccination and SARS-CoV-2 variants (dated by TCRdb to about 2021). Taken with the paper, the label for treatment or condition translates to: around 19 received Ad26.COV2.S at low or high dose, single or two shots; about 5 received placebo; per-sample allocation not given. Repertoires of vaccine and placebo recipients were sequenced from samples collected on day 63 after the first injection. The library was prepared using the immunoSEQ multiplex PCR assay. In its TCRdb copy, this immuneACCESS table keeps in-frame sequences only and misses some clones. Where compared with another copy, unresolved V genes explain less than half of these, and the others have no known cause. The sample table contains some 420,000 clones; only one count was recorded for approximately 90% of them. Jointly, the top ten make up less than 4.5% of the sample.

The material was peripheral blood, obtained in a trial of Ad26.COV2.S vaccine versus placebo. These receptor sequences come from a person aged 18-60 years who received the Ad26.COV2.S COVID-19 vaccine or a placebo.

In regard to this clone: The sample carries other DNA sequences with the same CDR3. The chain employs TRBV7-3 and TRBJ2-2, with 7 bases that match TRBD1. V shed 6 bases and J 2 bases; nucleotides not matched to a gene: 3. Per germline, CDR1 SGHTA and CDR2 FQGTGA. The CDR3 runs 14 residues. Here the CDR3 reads CASSLGGNTGELFF. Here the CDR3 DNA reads TGTGCCAGCAGTTTAGGGGGCAACACCGGGGAGCTGTTTTTT.

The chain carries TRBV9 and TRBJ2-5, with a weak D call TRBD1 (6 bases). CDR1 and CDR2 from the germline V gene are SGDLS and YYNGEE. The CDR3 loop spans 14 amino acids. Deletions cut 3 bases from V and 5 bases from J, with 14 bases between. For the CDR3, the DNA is TGTGCCAGCAGCGGCCCTACAGGGTTCGAGACCCAGTACTTC. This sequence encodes CASSGPTGFETQYF. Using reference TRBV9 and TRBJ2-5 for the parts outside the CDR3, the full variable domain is DSGVTQTPKHLITATGQRVTLRCSPRSGDLSVYWYQQSLDQGLQFLIQYYNGEERAKGNILERFSAQQFPDLHSELNLSSLELGDSALYFCASSGPTGFETQYFGPGTRLLVL.

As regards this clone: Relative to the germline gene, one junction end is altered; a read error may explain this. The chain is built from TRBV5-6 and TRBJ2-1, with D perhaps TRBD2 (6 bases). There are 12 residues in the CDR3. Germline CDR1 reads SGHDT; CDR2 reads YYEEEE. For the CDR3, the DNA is TGTGCCAGCACCAACACGGGGGTTCCAGGGATCTTC. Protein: CASTNTGVPGIF. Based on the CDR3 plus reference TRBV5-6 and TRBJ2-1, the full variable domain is DAGVTQSPTHLIKTRGQQVTLRCSPKSGHDTVSWYQQALGQGPQFIFQYYEEEERQRGNFPDRFSGHQFPNYSSELNVNALLLGDSALYLCASTNTGVPGIFGPGTRLTVL.

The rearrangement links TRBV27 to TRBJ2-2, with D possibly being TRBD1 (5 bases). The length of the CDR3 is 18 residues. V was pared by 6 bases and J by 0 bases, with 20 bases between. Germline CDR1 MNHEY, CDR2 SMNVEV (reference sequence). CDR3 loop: CASRNTGWGSSNTGELFF. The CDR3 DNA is TGTGCCAGCAGGAATACAGGTTGGGGAAGTTCGAACACCGGGGAGCTGTTTTTT.

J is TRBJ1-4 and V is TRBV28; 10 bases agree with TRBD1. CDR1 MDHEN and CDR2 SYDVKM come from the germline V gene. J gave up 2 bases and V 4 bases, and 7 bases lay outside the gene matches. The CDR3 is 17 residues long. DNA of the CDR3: TGTGCCAGCAGTTCCTCCCGACAGGGGGCCACTAATGAAAAACTGTTTTTT. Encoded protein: CASSSSRQGATNEKLFF.

For the CDR3, the DNA is TGTGCCAGCAGCCTGACTAGCGGGGGGTCCGGGGAGCTGTTTTTT. It yields the protein CASSLTSGGSGELFF. The chain joins TRBV6-2 or TRBV6-3 to TRBJ2-2; 13 bases are shared with TRBD2. This CDR3 is built from 15 residues. After removal of 6 bases from V and 6 bases from J, the junction contained 4 bases not matched to a gene. Germline CDR1 and CDR2: MNHEY and SVGEGT.

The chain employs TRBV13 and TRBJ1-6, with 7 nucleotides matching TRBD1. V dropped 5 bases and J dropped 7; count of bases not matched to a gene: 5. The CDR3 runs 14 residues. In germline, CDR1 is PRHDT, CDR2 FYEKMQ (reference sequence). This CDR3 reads CASSPGTANSPLHF. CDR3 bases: TGTGCCAGCAGCCCGGGGACAGCCAATTCACCCCTCCACTTT.

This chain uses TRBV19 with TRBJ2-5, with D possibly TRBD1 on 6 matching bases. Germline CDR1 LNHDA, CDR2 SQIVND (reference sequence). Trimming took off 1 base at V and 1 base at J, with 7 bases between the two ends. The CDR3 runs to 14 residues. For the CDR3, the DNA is TGTGCCAGTAGTATAGTAGGGGGCCAAGAGACCCAGTACTTC. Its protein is CASSIVGGQETQYF.

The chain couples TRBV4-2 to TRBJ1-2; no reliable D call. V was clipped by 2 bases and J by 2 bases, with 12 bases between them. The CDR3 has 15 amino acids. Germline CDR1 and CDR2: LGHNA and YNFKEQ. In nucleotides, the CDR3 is TGTGCCAGCAGCCAACCGGACGGTTCGAACTATGGCTACACCTTC. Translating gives CASSQPDGSNYGYTF.

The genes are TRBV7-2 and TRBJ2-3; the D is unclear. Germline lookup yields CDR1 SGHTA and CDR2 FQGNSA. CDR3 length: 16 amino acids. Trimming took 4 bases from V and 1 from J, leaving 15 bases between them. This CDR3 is CASSSGFPRGTDTQYF. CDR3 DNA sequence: TGTGCCAGCAGCTCCGGGTTCCCTCGGGGCACAGATACGCAGTATTTT.

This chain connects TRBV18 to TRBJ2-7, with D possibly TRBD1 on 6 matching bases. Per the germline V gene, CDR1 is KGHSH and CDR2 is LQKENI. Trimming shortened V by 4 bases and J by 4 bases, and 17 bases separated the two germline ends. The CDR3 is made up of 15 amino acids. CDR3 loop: CASSLPPVGGYEQYF. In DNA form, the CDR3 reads TGTGCCAGCTCACTCCCGCCGGTAGGGGGATACGAGCAGTACTTC.

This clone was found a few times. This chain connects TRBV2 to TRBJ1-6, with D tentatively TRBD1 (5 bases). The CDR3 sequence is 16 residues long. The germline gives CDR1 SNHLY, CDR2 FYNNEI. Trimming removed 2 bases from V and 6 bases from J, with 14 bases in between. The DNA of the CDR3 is TGTGCCAGCAGTGAACTAGGGGTTACTGCTAATTCACCCCTCCACTTT. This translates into CASSELGVTANSPLHF.

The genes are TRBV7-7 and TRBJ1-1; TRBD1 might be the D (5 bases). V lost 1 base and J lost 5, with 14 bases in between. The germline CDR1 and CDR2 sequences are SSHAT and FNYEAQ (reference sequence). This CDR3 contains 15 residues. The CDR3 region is CASSLDLRGWTEAFF. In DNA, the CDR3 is TGTGCCAGCAGCTTAGATCTTCGGGGCTGGACTGAAGCTTTCTTT.

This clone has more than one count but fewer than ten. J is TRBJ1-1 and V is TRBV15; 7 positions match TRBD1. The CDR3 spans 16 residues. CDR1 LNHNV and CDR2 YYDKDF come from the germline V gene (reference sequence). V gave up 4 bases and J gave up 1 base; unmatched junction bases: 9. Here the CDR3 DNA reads TGTGCCACCAGCACCCGACAGGGTCGCTGGAACACTGAAGCTTTCTTT. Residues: CATSTRQGRWNTEAFF.

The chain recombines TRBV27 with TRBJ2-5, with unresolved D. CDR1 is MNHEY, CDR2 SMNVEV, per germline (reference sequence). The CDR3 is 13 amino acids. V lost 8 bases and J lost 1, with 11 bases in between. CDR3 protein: CASRGRLQETQYF. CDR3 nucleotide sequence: TGTGCCAGCCGCGGACGGCTCCAAGAGACCCAGTACTTC.

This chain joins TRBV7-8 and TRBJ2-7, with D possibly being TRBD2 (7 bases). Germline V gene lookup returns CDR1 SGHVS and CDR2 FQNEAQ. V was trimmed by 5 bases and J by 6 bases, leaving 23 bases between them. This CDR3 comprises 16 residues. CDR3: CASSPHRGGATPEQYF. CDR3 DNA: TGTGCCAGCAGCCCACATCGAGGGGGGGCCACCCCCGAGCAGTACTTC.

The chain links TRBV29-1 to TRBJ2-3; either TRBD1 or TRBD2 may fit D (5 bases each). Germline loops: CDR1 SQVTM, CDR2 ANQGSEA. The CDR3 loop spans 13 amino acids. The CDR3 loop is CTSWDHRTDTQYF. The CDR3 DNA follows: TGCACCTCGTGGGACCACCGCACAGATACGCAGTATTTT.

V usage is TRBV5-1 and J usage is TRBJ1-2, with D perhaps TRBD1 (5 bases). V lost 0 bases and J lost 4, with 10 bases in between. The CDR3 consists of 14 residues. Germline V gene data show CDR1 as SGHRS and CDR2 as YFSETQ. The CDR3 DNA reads TGCGCCAGCAGCTTGGCCTTAGGGGCCTATGGCTACACCTTC. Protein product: CASSLALGAYGYTF.

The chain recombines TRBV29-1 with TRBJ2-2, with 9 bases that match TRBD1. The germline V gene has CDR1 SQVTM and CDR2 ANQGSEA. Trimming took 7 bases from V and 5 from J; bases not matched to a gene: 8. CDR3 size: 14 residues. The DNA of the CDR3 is TGCAGCGCCTTGGACAGGGGTAATACCGGGGAGCTGTTTTTT. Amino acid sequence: CSALDRGNTGELFF.

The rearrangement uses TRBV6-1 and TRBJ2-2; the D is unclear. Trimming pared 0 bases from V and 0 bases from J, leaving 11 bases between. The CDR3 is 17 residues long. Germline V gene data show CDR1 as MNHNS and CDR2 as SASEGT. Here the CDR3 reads CASSEALTGTNTGELFF. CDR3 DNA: TGTGCCAGCAGTGAAGCGCTGACTGGGACGAACACCGGGGAGCTGTTTTTT.